This TCR beta chain was profiled in a study of CD8 T cells in Susac syndrome. An input of about 0.45 to 1 ug of RNA was subjected to reverse transcription using random hexamers. TCR beta CDR3 was amplified by immunoSEQ multiplex PCR. This amplification extended across 54 Vbeta and 13 Jbeta segments. MiXCR was run by TCRdb on the immunoSEQ multiplex PCR reads, yielding one entry per CDR3 protein. The repertoire holds 190,000 or so distinct CDR3 sequences, 90% to 95% seen once, with 0.085% to 0.095% in the top ten. Germline CDR1 reads SQVTM; CDR2 reads ANQGSEA. The V gene end was trimmed by 6 bases and the J gene end by 7 bases; junction bases not matched to a gene: 13. The CDR3 has 16 amino acids.

The rearrangement joins TRBV29-1 to TRBJ2-1; 12 bases fit TRBD2. Material for sequencing was CD4+ T cells from PBMCs. The TCR was taken from a human donor with multiple sclerosis. CDR3 region: CSVAGTSGLGGNEQFF. The DNA for the CDR3 is TGCAGCGTCGCCGGGACTAGCGGGTTGGGGGGGAATGAGCAGTTCTTC.